Each of the 21 T cell receptor beta chains below was sequenced from the same sample in a study of blood T cells in healthy people across ages. The authors ran a second PCR of roughly 7 to 11 cycles using a sample-barcoded 5' primer and a J-beta primer mix. TCRdb re-analysed the 5' RACE reads in MiXCR, keeping a single row per CDR3 protein. Among over a million distinct CDR3 sequences, more than 40% were seen once, and the ten largest hold over 15%. The sample was blood. The receptors derive from a woman in her fifties or sixties in good health.

The table lists this clonotype with a few counts. This chain joins TRBV20-1 and TRBJ2-3; D not certain. The CDR3 spans 15 residues. In germline, CDR1 is DFQATT, CDR2 SNEGSKA (reference sequence). The CDR3 loop is CSPSPLTRTTDTQYF. Here the CDR3 DNA reads TGCAGCCCGTCCCCGCTAACCCGGACCACAGATACGCAGTATTTT.

The chain links TRBV10-3 to TRBJ2-7, with D unresolved. The CDR3 has 12 amino acids. Trimming cost V 7 bases and J 2 bases, with 9 bases left between them. Germline CDR1 and CDR2: ENHRY and SYGVKD. CDR3 sequence (DNA): TGTGCCATCAAGGCTGACGCCTACGAGCAGTACTTC. It is translated as CAIKADAYEQYF.

V usage is TRBV10-1 and J usage is TRBJ1-6, with D unclear. The germline V gene has CDR1 WNHNN and CDR2 SYGVQD (reference sequence). Trimming took 5 bases from V and 7 from J, leaving 6 bases between them. This CDR3 contains 12 residues. CDR3 in amino acids: CASSHTNSPLHF. CDR3 DNA: TGCGCCAGCAGTCACACGAATTCACCCCTCCACTTT.

This clonotype has at least ten counts. The chain couples TRBV9 to TRBJ2-1; 10 bases align to TRBD2. Trimming removed 3 bases from V and 0 bases from J; junction bases left unmatched: 6. There are 17 residues in the CDR3. Germline CDR1 is SGDLS and CDR2 is YYNGEE. The CDR3 protein is CASSGGTSVDSYNEQFF. The CDR3 coding sequence is TGTGCCAGCAGCGGCGGGACTAGCGTGGACTCCTACAATGAGCAGTTCTTC.

This clonotype occurred a few times. As DNA, the CDR3 is TGCAGTGCTAGTATTGGGGCGAATAGGGGCATTGAGCAGTTCTTC. It is translated as CSASIGANRGIEQFF. The V and J genes are TRBV20-1 and TRBJ2-1; a weak D match, TRBD1 (5 bases). This CDR3 region has 15 residues. V was clipped by 3 bases and J by 9 bases, with 21 bases between them. The germline V gene has CDR1 DFQATT and CDR2 SNEGSKA (reference sequence).

This clonotype was seen a handful of times. The chain employs TRBV30 and TRBJ2-7, with D tentatively TRBD2 (6 bases). Germline V gene sequence: CDR1 GTSNPN, CDR2 SVGIG (reference sequence). Between the trimmed V and J ends, which lost 1 base and 2 bases, there was a span of 12 bases. The CDR3 spans 14 residues. CDR3 loop: CAWSALAPTYEQYF. The CDR3 region has the DNA TGTGCCTGGAGTGCTCTAGCGCCAACCTACGAGCAGTACTTC.

This clonotype has a handful of counts. The V call is TRBV5-6, the J call TRBJ2-1; a possible D gene is TRBD1 (6 bases). Trimming took 8 bases from V and 0 from J, leaving 18 bases between them. The CDR3 length is 16 residues. Germline assignment: CDR1 SGHDT and CDR2 YYEEEE. CDR3 DNA sequence: TGTGCCAGTTATTCTCGGACAGCGTTCTCCTACAATGAGCAGTTCTTC. It translates to CASYSRTAFSYNEQFF. Full variable domain (missing parts from reference TRBV5-6 and TRBJ2-1): DAGVTQSPTHLIKTRGQQVTLRCSPKSGHDTVSWYQQALGQGPQFIFQYYEEEERQRGNFPDRFSGHQFPNYSSELNVNALLLGDSALYLCASYSRTAFSYNEQFFGPGTRLTVL.

In this sample, this clonotype turned up a few times. V gene TRBV29-1 combines with J gene TRBJ2-5; TRBD2 matches 11 bases. Germline V lookup: CDR1 SQVTM, CDR2 ANQGSEA. After removal of 3 bases from V and 0 bases from J, the junction contained 3 bases not matched to a gene. This CDR3 has 15 residues. For the CDR3, the DNA is TGCAGCGTTGAGGGACTAGCGGCTTACCAAGAGACCCAGTACTTC. It specifies CSVEGLAAYQETQYF.

This clonotype has a handful of counts. The CDR3 sequence is CASSQGWGTYQETQYF. In nucleotides, the CDR3 is TGTGCCAGCAGCCAAGGTTGGGGCACCTACCAAGAGACCCAGTACTTC. This sequence joins TRBV14 and TRBJ2-5, with D possibly matching TRBD1 (5 bases). CDR1 is SGHDN, CDR2 FVKESK, per germline. This CDR3 has 16 residues. Trimming removed 1 base from V and 0 bases from J, with 12 bases in between.

The rearrangement joins TRBV10-3 to TRBJ2-1; 13 nucleotides line up with TRBD2. Matching the DNA end better, TRBJ2-7 makes the J call doubtful. Germline CDR1 is ENHRY and CDR2 is SYGVKD. This CDR3 has 17 residues. The CDR3 region is CAISGTSGSNSYNEQYF. The CDR3 DNA sequence: TGTGCCATCAGTGGGACTAGCGGGAGTAATTCCTACAATGAGCAGTACTTC.

The rearrangement links TRBV29-1 to TRBJ2-5, with 7 bases aligning to TRBD2. The CDR3 is 12 amino acids. The V gene's germline CDR1 is SQVTM and CDR2 ANQGSEA. V lost 4 bases, J lost 4 bases, and 3 bases stayed unmatched. The CDR3 DNA sequence: TGCAGCGTTGTAGGCGGGAGAGAGACCCAGTACTTC. This sequence encodes CSVVGGRETQYF.

The chain has TRBV11-2 and TRBJ2-3; 7 bases line up with TRBD2. J lost 4 bases, V lost 3 bases, and 7 bases had no gene match. CDR1 SGHAT and CDR2 FQNNGV come from the germline V gene. The CDR3 consists of 15 residues. The CDR3 nucleotides are TGTGCCAGCAGCTTGGGTAGCGGGTATGCAGATACGCAGTATTTT. Its protein is CASSLGSGYADTQYF. The full variable domain, rest sourced from reference TRBV11-2 and TRBJ2-3, is EAGVAQSPRYKIIEKRQSVAFWCNPISGHATLYWYQQILGQGPKLLIQFQNNGVVDDSQLPKDRFSAERLKGVDSTLKIQPAKLEDSAVYLCASSLGSGYADTQYFGPGTRLTVL.

The CDR3 sequence is CASSFEMDMRTYEQYF. CDR3 DNA sequence: TGTGCCAGCAGCTTTGAGATGGACATGCGGACCTACGAGCAGTACTTC. This rearrangement joins TRBV13 to TRBJ2-7, with D possibly matching TRBD1 (5 bases). The CDR3 runs to 16 residues. The ends were cut back, 3 bases at V and 2 bases at J, with 17 bases in the middle. Per germline, CDR1 PRHDT and CDR2 FYEKMQ (reference sequence).

In regard to this clonotype: An end of the junction differs from the germline gene, which may be a read error. J is TRBJ1-5 and V is TRBV12-3 or TRBV12-4, with a weak D call TRBD1 (5 bases). CDR3 length: 14 amino acids. In nucleotides, the CDR3 is TGTGCCGGCAGGGCGGGGGGTAGCAATCAGCCCCAGCATTTT. Encoded protein: CAGRAGGSNQPQHF.

The chain employs TRBV29-1 and TRBJ1-2, with D unclear. The CDR3 runs 13 residues. Germline CDR1 is SQVTM and CDR2 is ANQGSEA. The germline V and J ends were trimmed by 3 bases and 0 bases, with 8 bases remaining between them. In DNA form, the CDR3 reads TGCAGCGTTGAGGGCCGCTCTAACTATGGCTACACCTTC. Protein product: CSVEGRSNYGYTF.

The chain joins TRBV25-1 to TRBJ2-7; no firm D call. The CDR3 consists of 13 residues. Trimming removed 4 bases at V and 5 bases at J, with 12 bases between. CDR1 and CDR2 (germline): MGHDK, SYGVNS. CDR3 amino acids: CASSAHGFHEQYF. The CDR3 DNA follows: TGTGCCAGCAGTGCCCATGGGTTCCACGAGCAGTACTTC.

A few counts support this clonotype. This sequence joins TRBV29-1 and TRBJ2-1, with TRBD2 matching 11 bases. Looked up from germline, CDR1 is SQVTM and CDR2 is ANQGSEA. This CDR3 comprises 14 residues. The V segment lost 7 bases and the J segment 8 bases; nucleotides outside the gene matches: 10. The CDR3 is CSAIAGGPLDEQFF. The CDR3 coding sequence is TGCAGCGCAATAGCGGGAGGGCCACTCGATGAGCAGTTCTTC.

A note on this clonotype: One end of the junction varies from germline; a read error may be responsible. This sequence joins TRBV5-1 and TRBJ2-1; D may be TRBD1 (5 bases). Germline values: CDR1 SGHRS, CDR2 YFSETQ. This CDR3 contains 17 residues. This CDR3 is CASRVGFTGASFNEQFF. The CDR3 DNA is TGCGCCAGCAGGGTTGGGTTTACAGGTGCCTCCTTCAATGAGCAGTTCTTC.

This clonotype has just a few counts. V usage is TRBV2 and J usage is TRBJ2-5; 8 nucleotides line up with TRBD1. With the DNA end fitting TRBJ2-7 better, the J assignment may be wrong. Germline V gene sequence: CDR1 SNHLY, CDR2 FYNNEI. The CDR3 length is 14 residues. CDR3 coding DNA: TGTGCCAGCAGTGTTCAGGGGGCCCTAAACGAGCAGTACTTC. Residues: CASSVQGALNEQYF.

J is TRBJ2-5 and V is TRBV5-1; D call uncertain. CDR1 and CDR2 from the germline V gene are SGHRS and YFSETQ. This CDR3 is built from 16 residues. Trimming took 4 bases from V and 11 from J, leaving 27 bases between them. CDR3: CASSQGSYSSYNEQYF. The CDR3 nucleotides read TGCGCCAGCAGCCAAGGGTCGTATAGCTCCTACAATGAGCAGTACTTC.

This chain connects TRBV7-3 to TRBJ2-1; D remains ambiguous. CDR3 length equals 13 residues. Per the germline V gene, CDR1 is SGHTA and CDR2 is FQGTGA. Trimming took 1 base from V and 9 from J, leaving 10 bases between them. CDR3 in DNA: TGTGCCAGCAGCTTAAATGGGGTCGGTGAGCAGTTCTTC. This translates into CASSLNGVGEQFF.